This T cell receptor beta chain was captured by sequencing in a study of monozygotic twins with inflammatory bowel disease. The germline V gene has CDR1 LNHNV and CDR2 YYDKDF (reference sequence). The CDR3 is made up of 15 amino acids. Eight reactions per sample, run separately, yielded cDNA. For each CDR3 protein, TCRdb gives one entry from its re-call of the 5' RACE reads, without DNA. With 120,000 to 150,000 distinct CDR3 sequences in the sample, the ten largest clones hold roughly 2.5%. The source material was blood. This clonotype was obtained from a human donor with ulcerative colitis or Crohn's disease, or a healthy co-twin of an affected twin (not recorded which). V is TRBV15 and J is TRBJ1-4; TCRdb selects TRBD1, and the lack of DNA leaves this call unchecked. CDR3 sequence reads: CATSRVLGANEKLFF.